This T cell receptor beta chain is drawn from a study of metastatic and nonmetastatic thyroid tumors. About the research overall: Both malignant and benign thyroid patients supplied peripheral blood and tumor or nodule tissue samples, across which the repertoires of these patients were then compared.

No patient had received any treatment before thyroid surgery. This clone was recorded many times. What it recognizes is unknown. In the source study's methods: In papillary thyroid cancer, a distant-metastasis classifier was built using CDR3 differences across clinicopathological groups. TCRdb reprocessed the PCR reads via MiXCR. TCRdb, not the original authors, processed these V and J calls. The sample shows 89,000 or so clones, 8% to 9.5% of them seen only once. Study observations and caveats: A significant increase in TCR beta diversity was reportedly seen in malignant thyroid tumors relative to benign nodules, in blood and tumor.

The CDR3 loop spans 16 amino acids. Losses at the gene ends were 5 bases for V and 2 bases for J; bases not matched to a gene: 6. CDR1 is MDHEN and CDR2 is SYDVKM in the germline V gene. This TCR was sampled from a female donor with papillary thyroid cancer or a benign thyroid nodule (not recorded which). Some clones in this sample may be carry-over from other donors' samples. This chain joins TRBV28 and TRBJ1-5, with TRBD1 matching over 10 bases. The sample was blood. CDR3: CASSRRTGGGNQPQHF. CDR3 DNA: TGTGCCAGCAGTCGGAGGACAGGGGGAGGCAATCAGCCCCAGCATTTT.